In its sample, the clone carrying this TCR beta chain was seen many times. Antigen: not known. These data originate in a study of CD8 T cells in ankylosing spondylitis. Whole-study results and caveats: Blood from ankylosing spondylitis patients appeared to carry a characteristic roughly eight-variant TCR beta motif.

Using its own MiXCR run on the 5' RACE reads, TCRdb lists one record per CDR3 protein. The sample has about 240,000 distinct CDR3 sequences; around 7.8% are singletons. This CDR3 has 13 amino acids. Germline CDR1 and CDR2: SGHRS and YFSETQ. Between the trimmed V and J ends, which lost 4 bases and 0 bases, there was a span of 7 bases. This receptor was identified in a male donor with ankylosing spondylitis or in good health (not recorded which). This rearrangement joins TRBV5-1 to TRBJ1-1; D not resolved. Sequenced: blood, either unsorted or a sorted T cell fraction (not recorded which). The CDR3 reads CASSLSLNTEAFF. CDR3 coding DNA: TGCGCCAGCAGCCTGTCCCTGAACACTGAAGCTTTCTTT.